The present TCR beta chain was sequenced within a study of blood T cell repertoires in COVID-19. Assay used: immunoSEQ multiplex PCR; TCRdb lists only in-frame clones, some missing. The sample contains a few hundred thousand clones, over 75% of which appear only once. This CDR3 comprises 16 residues. Germline V gene sequence: CDR1 LNHDA, CDR2 SQIVND (reference sequence). V lost 5 bases and J lost 1; bases outside the gene matches: 9. The TCR originated in a man younger than 45 who had recovered from COVID-19. This chain uses TRBV19 with TRBJ1-1, with 8 nucleotides matching TRBD1. The source material was PBMCs or T cells enriched from blood (not recorded which). The CDR3, as DNA: TGTGCCAGTAGTCCCCGACAGGGGAGAGGGAACACTGAAGCTTTCTTT. Amino acid sequence: CASSPRQGRGNTEAFF. Full variable domain (outside the CDR3, taken from reference TRBV19 and TRBJ1-1): DGGITQSPKYLFRKEGQNVTLSCEQNLNHDAMYWYRQDPGQGLRLIYYSQIVNDFQKGDIAEGYSVSREKKESFPLTVTSAQKNPTAFYLCASSPRQGRGNTEAFFGQGTRLTVV.